This T cell receptor (beta chain) was documented in a study of PD-1 blockade in classical Hodgkin lymphoma. The study's findings and limits: What caused the repertoire differences, perhaps disease activity or prior therapy, remains undefined.

There was relapse after autologous stem cell transplantation in every patient, and there was variation in brentuximab vedotin exposure. In the case of this clone: Its antigen is not identified.

Repertoires were generated with immunoSEQ multiplex PCR, while TCRdb's copy carries only in-frame clones and drops some. The data contain some 60,000 clones, more than 90% of them seen just once; the ten biggest clones take up roughly a tenth. The source of this sequence is a human donor with classical Hodgkin lymphoma. Specimen: peripheral blood mononuclear cells (PBMCs), collected at baseline.

DNA of the CDR3: TGTGCCAGCAGTCTCGACAGGACGGGCGTTTACAATGAGCAGTTCTTC. It translates to CASSLDRTGVYNEQFF. The rearrangement joins TRBV27 to TRBJ2-1; maybe TRBD1 (6 bases). V gave up 5 bases and J gave up 4 bases, with 18 bases separating them. The CDR3 contains 16 residues. Germline V gene data show CDR1 as MNHEY and CDR2 as SMNVEV (reference sequence).